The T cell receptor (beta chain) described here comes from a study of siplizumab effects on memory and regulatory T cells (dated by TCRdb to the late 2010s). Broadly, across the study: The study looked at the effect of siplizumab, an anti-CD2 antibody, on alloreactive T-cell subsets in allogeneic mixed lymphocyte reactions made from human PBMCs.

To note about this clone: Its antigen is still unknown. The input lacks base qualities; no much larger clone sits a single base away.

Sorted unstimulated T cells and proliferating T cells recovered from mixed lymphocyte reactions were subjected to TCRbeta CDR3 sequencing. Fresh whole blood from around eleven HLA-typed healthy donors served as the source for isolating PBMCs. To map where alloreactive clones came from, CD4+ regulatory T cells in the unstimulated state were FACS-sorted. Summary of the overall study and its limitations: Siplizumab significantly reduced the cumulative frequency of alloreactive sequences traceable to unstimulated CD4+ memory T cells. Greater diversity appeared to be present in unstimulated naive T cells than in memory T cells, and a substantial contribution to the alloresponse seemed to be made by naive cells. About 80-96% of proliferating CD4+ or CD8+ clones could not be given a naive or memory phenotype. Because sequences below about 10^-5 frequency were poorly captured, only a minor fraction of alloreactive clones could be mapped to unstimulated subsets. In reactions with siplizumab, an average of about 75% of mappable alloreactive CD4+ clones were Treg-derived, compared with around 30% in control reactions. Whether proliferating Tregs from siplizumab cultures actually had suppressive function was not functionally confirmed.

From cysteine to phenylalanine, the CDR3 is 15 amino acids long. The read is trimmed to its CDR3 DNA, 45 bases read in frame from base 1. CDR1 and CDR2 are drawn from the germline V gene: LGHNT, FRNRAP. Relative to germline, V is 3 bases shorter and J is 5 bases shorter, with 14 bases between their ends. Receptor libraries were prepared by the immunoSEQ multiplex PCR assay. About 10^5 TCR templates per sample were assayed by the deep sequencing platform. Genomic DNA extracted from sorted T cells was used for TCRbeta CDR3 sequencing. From the authors' description of their analysis: Clonal analysis of TCRbeta CDR3 data was done in the R programming language. Comparing unstimulated samples against CFSE-low samples taken after the reaction was how alloreactive CD4+ and CD8+ clones were defined. Regulatory or non-regulatory origin of alloreactive CD4+ clones was assigned by matching sequences to the sorted unstimulated Treg and non-Treg repertoires. TCRdb carries this immuneACCESS record with in-frame sequences only. Its versions omit some clonotypes, under half of them owing to an unresolved V gene in the studies checked, with the rest unexplained. Clone size and V and J calls were adopted from that table, with D and trimming inferred from the DNA. For this sample there are about 87,000 clones; approximately 86% appear just once. The ten largest clones represent around 1.6% of the sample.

This TCR was recovered from a human donor in good health. Sequenced input: Tregs sorted from blood. The V and J genes are TRBV12-5 and TRBJ2-1, with a tentative D call of TRBD1 or TRBD2, each matching 5 bases. The nucleotide sequence is given as TGTGCTAGTGGTTTATCCAGGGACCCTCACAATGAGCAGTTCTTC. The resulting protein is CASGLSRDPHNEQFF.